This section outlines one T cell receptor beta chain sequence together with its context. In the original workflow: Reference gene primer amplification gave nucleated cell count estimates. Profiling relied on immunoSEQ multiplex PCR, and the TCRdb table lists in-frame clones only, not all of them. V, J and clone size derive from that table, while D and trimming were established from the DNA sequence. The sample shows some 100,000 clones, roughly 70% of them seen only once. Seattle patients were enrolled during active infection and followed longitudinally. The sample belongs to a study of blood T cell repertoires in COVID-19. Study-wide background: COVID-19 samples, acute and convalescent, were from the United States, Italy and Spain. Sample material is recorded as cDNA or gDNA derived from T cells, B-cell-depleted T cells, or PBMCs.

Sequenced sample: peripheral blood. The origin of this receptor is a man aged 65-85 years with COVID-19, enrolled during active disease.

The CDR3 coding sequence is TGTGCCAGCAGTTTAACCGCGGGTGGCAGAGCTTTCTTT. Translation: CASSLTAGGRAFF. This sequence joins TRBV6-2 or TRBV6-3 and TRBJ1-1; no clear D gene. The germline V gene encodes CDR1 MNHEY and CDR2 SVGEGT. The CDR3 has 13 amino acids. Trimming removed 4 bases from V and 10 bases from J, with 16 bases in between.